At least ten counts were recorded for the clone carrying this T cell receptor (beta chain). This record comes from a study of sequential checkpoint blockade in melanoma. Study context: 90 to 95 pretreatment tumor DNA samples were TCRβ immunosequenced.

Sample treatment: randomized to nivolumab then ipilimumab (arm A) or the reverse (arm B). The ends were cut back, 5 bases at V and 9 bases at J, with 17 bases in the middle. Germline CDR1 is SGHNT and CDR2 is YENEEA. The CDR3 totals 14 residues. Some clones are missing from TCRdb's copy, which holds only in-frame ones; the method was immunoSEQ multiplex PCR. The sample yields roughly 20,000 clones, more than 25% seen once. This specimen was tumor tissue (inferred from file names), taken from a patient given nivolumab and ipilimumab in sequence. V usage is TRBV11-3 and J usage is TRBJ2-4; D call uncertain. The sequence derives from a human donor with melanoma. CDR3 loop: CASSEDRQWLIQYF. In DNA, the CDR3 is TGTGCCAGCAGCGAGGATCGGCAATGGCTCATTCAGTACTTC.